Reported below is one T cell receptor beta chain. Its specificity is unknown. The data derive from a study of CD8 T cells in Susac syndrome. The study's findings and limits: Acknowledgment was made by the study that its TCR sequencing and HLA analysis involved a relatively small number of individuals.

High-throughput TCR beta sequencing covered peripheral CD8+ and CD4+ T cells. Both CD4+ and CD8+ T cells were negatively isolated, and TEMRA cells underwent FACS enrichment. The germline V gene encodes CDR1 MNHNS and CDR2 SASEGT. The length of the CDR3 is 17 residues. Trimming took off 6 bases at V and 0 bases at J, with 20 bases between the two ends. Random-hexamer reverse transcription was applied to about 0.45 to 1 ug RNA. The authors amplified TCR beta CDR3 across 54 Vbeta and 13 Jbeta using immunoSEQ multiplex PCR. In TCRdb, the immunoSEQ multiplex PCR reads were re-called with MiXCR into one record per CDR3 protein. Of 200,000 to 300,000 distinct CDR3 sequences listed, 93% are singletons.

The V gene is TRBV6-1, the J gene TRBJ1-1, with D maybe TRBD1 (6 bases). Sequences were obtained from CD4+ T cells from PBMCs. The sequence was collected from a human donor with multiple sclerosis. The CDR3 sequence: CASRSRSTDSMNTEAFF. The CDR3 nucleotides read TGTGCCAGCAGATCTAGAAGTACGGACAGCATGAACACTGAAGCTTTCTTT.